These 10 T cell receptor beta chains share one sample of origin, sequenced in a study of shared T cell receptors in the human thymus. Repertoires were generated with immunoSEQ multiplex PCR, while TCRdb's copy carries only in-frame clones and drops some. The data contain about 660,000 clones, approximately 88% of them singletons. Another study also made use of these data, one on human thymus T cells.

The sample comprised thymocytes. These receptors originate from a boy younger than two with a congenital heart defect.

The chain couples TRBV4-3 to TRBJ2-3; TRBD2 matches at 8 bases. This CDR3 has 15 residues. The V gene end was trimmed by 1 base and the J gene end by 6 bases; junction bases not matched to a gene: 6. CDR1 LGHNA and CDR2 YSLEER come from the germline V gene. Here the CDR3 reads CASSQAGGGRDTQYF. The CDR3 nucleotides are TGCGCCAGCAGCCAAGCGGGAGGGGGACGTGATACGCAGTATTTT.

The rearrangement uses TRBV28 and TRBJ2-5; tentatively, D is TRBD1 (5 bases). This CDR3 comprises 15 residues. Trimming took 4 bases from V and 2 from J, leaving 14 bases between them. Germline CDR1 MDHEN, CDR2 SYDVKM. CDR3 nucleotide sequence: TGTGCCAGCAGTTCCAAAAGGGGTTTACAAGAGACCCAGTACTTC. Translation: CASSSKRGLQETQYF.

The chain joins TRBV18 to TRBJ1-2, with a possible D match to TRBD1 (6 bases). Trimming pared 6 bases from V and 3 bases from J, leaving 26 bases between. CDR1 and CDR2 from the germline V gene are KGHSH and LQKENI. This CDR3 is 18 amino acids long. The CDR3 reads CASSDDRFGLPLDYGYTF. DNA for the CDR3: TGTGCCAGCTCGGACGACAGGTTTGGGCTTCCCTTGGACTATGGCTACACCTTC.

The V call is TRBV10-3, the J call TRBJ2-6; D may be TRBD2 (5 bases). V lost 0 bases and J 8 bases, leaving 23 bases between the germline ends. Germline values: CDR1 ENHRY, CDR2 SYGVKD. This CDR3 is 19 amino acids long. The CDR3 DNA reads TGTGCCATCAGTGAGTCGACCGGGTTTGGGAGCCACTGGACCAACGTCCTGACTTTC. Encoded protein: CAISESTGFGSHWTNVLTF.

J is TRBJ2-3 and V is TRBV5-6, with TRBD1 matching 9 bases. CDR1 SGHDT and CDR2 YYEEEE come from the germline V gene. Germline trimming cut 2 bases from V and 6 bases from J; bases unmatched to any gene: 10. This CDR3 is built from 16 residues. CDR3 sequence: CASSFCHRGRIDTQYF. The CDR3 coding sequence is TGTGCCAGCAGCTTCTGTCACAGGGGGCGCATCGATACGCAGTATTTT. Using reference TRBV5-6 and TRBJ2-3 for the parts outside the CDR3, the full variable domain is DAGVTQSPTHLIKTRGQQVTLRCSPKSGHDTVSWYQQALGQGPQFIFQYYEEEERQRGNFPDRFSGHQFPNYSSELNVNALLLGDSALYLCASSFCHRGRIDTQYFGPGTRLTVL.

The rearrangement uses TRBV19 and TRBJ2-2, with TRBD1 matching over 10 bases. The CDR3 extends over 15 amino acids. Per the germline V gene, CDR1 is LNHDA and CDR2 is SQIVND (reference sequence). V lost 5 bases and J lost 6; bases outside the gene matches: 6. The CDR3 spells CASSFGTGDPGELFF. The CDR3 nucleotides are TGTGCCAGTAGTTTCGGGACAGGGGACCCCGGGGAGCTGTTTTTT.

Here the CDR3 reads CASSFGRGDTEAFF. The CDR3 DNA reads TGTGCCAGCAGTTTCGGCAGGGGGGACACTGAAGCTTTCTTT. This chain links TRBV28 with TRBJ1-1; TRBD1 aligns across 7 bases. There are 14 residues in the CDR3. The V gene end was trimmed by 3 bases and the J gene end by 3 bases; junction bases not matched to a gene: 4. Germline CDR1 and CDR2: MDHEN and SYDVKM.

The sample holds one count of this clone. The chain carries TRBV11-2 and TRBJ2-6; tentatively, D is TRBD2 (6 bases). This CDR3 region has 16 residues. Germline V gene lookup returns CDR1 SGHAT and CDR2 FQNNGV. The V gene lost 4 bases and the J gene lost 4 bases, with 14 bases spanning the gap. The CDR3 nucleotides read TGTGCCAGCAGCTGGGGACTCCCCGGGGGGGCCAACGTCCTGACTTTC. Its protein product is CASSWGLPGGANVLTF. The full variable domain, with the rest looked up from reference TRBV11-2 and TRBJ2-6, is EAGVAQSPRYKIIEKRQSVAFWCNPISGHATLYWYQQILGQGPKLLIQFQNNGVVDDSQLPKDRFSAERLKGVDSTLKIQPAKLEDSAVYLCASSWGLPGGANVLTFGAGSRLTVL.

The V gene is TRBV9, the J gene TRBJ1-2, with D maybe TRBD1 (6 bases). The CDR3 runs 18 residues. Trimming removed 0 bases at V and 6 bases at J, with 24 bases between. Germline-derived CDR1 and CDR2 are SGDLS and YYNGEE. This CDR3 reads CASSVGGTGRGDEDGYTF. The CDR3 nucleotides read TGTGCCAGCAGCGTAGGGGGTACGGGCAGGGGAGACGAGGATGGCTACACCTTC.

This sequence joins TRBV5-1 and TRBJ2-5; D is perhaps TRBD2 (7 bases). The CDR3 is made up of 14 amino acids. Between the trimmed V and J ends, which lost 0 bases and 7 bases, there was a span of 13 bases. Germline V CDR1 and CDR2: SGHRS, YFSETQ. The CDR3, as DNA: TGCGCCAGCAGCTTGGCCGGGGGGCTGGGGACCCAGTACTTC. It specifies CASSLAGGLGTQYF. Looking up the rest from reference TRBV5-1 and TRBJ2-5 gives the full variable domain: KAGVTQTPRYLIKTRGQQVTLSCSPISGHRSVSWYQQTPGQGLQFLFEYFSETQRNKGNFPGRFSGRQFSNSRSEMNVSTLELGDSALYLCASSLAGGLGTQYFGPGTRLLVL.